These 11 T cell receptor beta chains share one sample of origin, sequenced in a study of cytomegalovirus exposure and HLA in healthy donors. PCR amplification relied on 60 Vbeta primers (plus 13 Jbeta primers). The table came from immunoSEQ multiplex PCR; TCRdb's copy has only in-frame clones and leaves some out. The data contain 150,000 to 200,000 clones, over 75% of them singletons. The sequencing sample was made of PBMCs. All receptors derive from a man aged 40-50 years in good health and CMV-seropositive.

This chain uses TRBV28 with TRBJ2-3, with 12 bases matching TRBD2. V lost 5 bases to trimming and J lost 6 bases; unmatched junction nucleotides: 6. CDR3 length equals 15 residues. Germline V gene lookup returns CDR1 MDHEN and CDR2 SYDVKM. The CDR3 DNA reads TGTGCCAGCAGTCAGGCCGGGACTAGCGGGGATACGCAGTATTTT. The encoded protein is CASSQAGTSGDTQYF.

The chain employs TRBV11-2 and TRBJ2-5; 7 nucleotides agree with TRBD2. J gave up 5 bases and V 1 base, and 4 bases lay outside the gene matches. This CDR3 is 14 amino acids long. Germline lookup yields CDR1 SGHAT and CDR2 FQNNGV. Written as DNA, the CDR3 is TGTGCCAGCAGCTTAGGTGGGGAGGGCGAGACCCAGTACTTC. Amino acids: CASSLGGEGETQYF.

The chain links TRBV6-6 to TRBJ1-3; 9 positions match TRBD1. Germline values: CDR1 MNHNY, CDR2 SVGAGI (reference sequence). V dropped 6 bases and J dropped 7; count of bases not matched to a gene: 10. CDR3 length equals 15 residues. The CDR3 region is CASSSRTGANNTIYF. CDR3 nucleotide sequence: TGTGCCAGCAGCTCCCGGACAGGGGCAAACAACACCATATATTTT.

In this sample, this clone turned up once. The rearrangement joins TRBV5-6 to TRBJ2-7; possibly TRBD2 for D (6 bases). In germline, CDR1 is SGHDT, CDR2 YYEEEE. CDR3 length: 14 amino acids. V lost 4 bases and J lost 3, with 14 bases in between. Written as DNA, the CDR3 is TGTGCCAGCAGCCCAGCAGGGAGGCTCTACGAGCAGTACTTC. This encodes CASSPAGRLYEQYF.

The gene calls are TRBV7-8 and TRBJ2-7; D is perhaps TRBD1 (5 bases). The CDR3 runs 14 residues. Germline-derived CDR1 and CDR2 are SGHVS and FQNEAQ. V lost 2 bases, J lost 3 bases, and 11 bases lay in between. CDR3 in DNA: TGTGCCAGCAGCTTATTACAGGCCATCTACGAGCAGTACTTC. Translated: CASSLLQAIYEQYF. Complete variable domain (other parts from reference TRBV7-8 and TRBJ2-7): GAGVSQSPRYKVAKRGQDVALRCDPISGHVSLFWYQQALGQGPEFLTYFQNEAQLDKSGLPSDRFFAERPEGSVSTLKIQRTQQEDSAVYLCASSLLQAIYEQYFGPGTRLTVT.

The chain uses TRBV28 and TRBJ2-1; 10 bases are a match to TRBD2. CDR1 MDHEN and CDR2 SYDVKM come from the germline V gene. V lost 5 bases and J lost 6; bases outside the gene matches: 4. The CDR3 loop spans 14 amino acids. CDR3 bases: TGTGCCAGCAGTACCAGCGGGGGGGGCAATGAGCAGTTCTTC. This encodes CASSTSGGGNEQFF.

The gene calls are TRBV7-3 and TRBJ2-5; D uncertain. Germline loops: CDR1 SGHTA, CDR2 FQGTGA. There are 14 residues in the CDR3. Trimming removed 5 bases from V and 2 bases from J, with 12 bases in between. This CDR3 is CASSLYPGQETQYF. Here the CDR3 DNA reads TGTGCCAGCAGCCTATACCCGGGTCAAGAGACCCAGTACTTC.

The chain couples TRBV19 to TRBJ2-1, with a tentative D call TRBD2 (6 bases). V lost 6 bases and J 0 bases, leaving 15 bases between the germline ends. CDR1 LNHDA and CDR2 SQIVND come from the germline V gene (reference sequence). The CDR3 sequence is 16 residues long. The CDR3 nucleotides are TGTGCCAGTAGACCAAATACGGGGGACTCCTACAATGAGCAGTTCTTC. Translated: CASRPNTGDSYNEQFF.

The chain recombines TRBV28 with TRBJ1-1; 8 positions agree with TRBD1. V trimming: 5 bases; J trimming: 4 bases; junction bases outside the gene matches: 12. The CDR3 sequence is 16 residues long. Per the germline V gene, CDR1 is MDHEN and CDR2 is SYDVKM. The CDR3 DNA is TGTGCCAGCAGTCTTCCCCGCAGGGGGCACGGCACTGAAGCTTTCTTT. Amino acids: CASSLPRRGHGTEAFF.

V is TRBV11-2 and J is TRBJ2-5; possible D gene TRBD2, 6 bases. V lost 0 bases and J lost 1, with 9 bases in between. Germline V gene lookup returns CDR1 SGHAT and CDR2 FQNNGV. The CDR3 is 15 amino acids. CDR3 sequence reads: CASSLEVAVQETQYF. Written as DNA, the CDR3 is TGTGCCAGCAGCTTAGAGGTAGCGGTCCAAGAGACCCAGTACTTC.

V and J are TRBV7-9 and TRBJ2-7; 8 bases are a match to TRBD1. Looked up from germline, CDR1 is SEHNR and CDR2 is FQNEAQ (reference sequence). The CDR3 covers 14 residues. The J segment lost 4 bases and the V segment lost 2 bases, leaving 4 bases of the junction unmatched. For the CDR3, the DNA is TGTGCCAGCAGCTTAACAGGGGGACAGTACGAGCAGTACTTC. This gives the protein CASSLTGGQYEQYF. The variable domain in full, with the rest retrieved from reference TRBV7-9 and TRBJ2-7, is DTGVSQNPRHKITKRGQNVTFRCDPISEHNRLYWYRQTLGQGPEFLTYFQNEAQLEKSRLLSDRFSAERPKGSFSTLEIQRTEQGDSAMYLCASSLTGGQYEQYFGPGTRLTVT.